This is a list of T cell receptor beta chains from one sample in a study of blood T cell repertoires in COVID-19. The protocol was immunoSEQ multiplex PCR, while the TCRdb copy is restricted to in-frame clones and leaves out a portion. The data show under 300,000 clones, about 87% seen once. The sequenced sample consisted of peripheral blood. The receptors were gathered from a woman in her 70s with active or convalescent COVID-19. CDR3s include the opening cysteine and the closing phenylalanine or tryptophan. The D gene is left open where the match is weak. Rows give clone size only sometimes, using once, few, many, or a class for an expanded clone.

d_gene	len	abundance	v_gene	j_gene	CDR3aa	CDR3nt
-	13	-	TRBV5-5	TRBJ1-2	CASSGQANYGYTF	TGTGCCAGCAGCGGTCAGGCCAACTATGGCTACACCTTC
TRBD1	14	-	TRBV11-2	TRBJ1-3	CASSDRGSGNTIYF	TGTGCCAGCAGCGACAGGGGCTCTGGAAACACCATATATTTT
TRBD2	16	-	TRBV7-8	TRBJ2-3	CASSYTSGGESDTQYF	TGTGCCAGCAGCTATACTAGCGGGGGGGAATCAGATACGCAGTATTTT
-	14	-	TRBV24-1	TRBJ1-2	CATSDFTVNYGYTF	TGTGCCACCAGTGATTTCACAGTCAACTATGGCTACACCTTC
-	13	-	TRBV5-1	TRBJ2-5	CATTEPGQETQYF	TGCGCCACCACCGAGCCGGGACAAGAGACCCAGTACTTC
-	13	-	TRBV4-2	TRBJ2-2	CASSQALPGELFF	TGTGCCAGCAGCCAAGCACTGCCCGGGGAGCTGTTTTTT
TRBD1	14	-	TRBV15	TRBJ1-6	CATSMGTVNSPLHF	TGTGCCACCAGCATGGGGACAGTTAATTCACCCCTCCACTTT
-	13	-	TRBV10-3	TRBJ2-7	CAIQGTGSDEQYF	TGTGCCATCCAAGGTACGGGGTCAGACGAGCAGTACTTC
-	16	-	TRBV4-3	TRBJ2-2	CASSPRGETNTGELFF	TGCGCCAGCAGCCCCCGGGGAGAGACGAACACCGGGGAGCTGTTTTTT
-	14	-	TRBV5-1	TRBJ2-6	CASRPGAGANVLTF	TGCGCCAGCCGTCCAGGCGCTGGGGCCAACGTCCTGACTTTC
-	12	-	TRBV12-3/TRBV12-4	TRBJ1-2	CASSVQGYGYTF	TGTGCCAGCAGTGTCCAGGGTTATGGCTACACCTTC
-	13	-	TRBV7-9	TRBJ2-5	CASSLSNGETQYF	TGTGCCAGCAGCTTAAGTAATGGCGAGACCCAGTACTTC
-	14	-	TRBV4-3	TRBJ1-2	CASSRNRWEGGYTF	TGCGCCAGCAGCCGTAACAGGTGGGAAGGGGGCTACACCTTC
-	17	-	TRBV3-1/TRBV3-2	TRBJ1-4	CASSQSRGGRTNEKLFF	TGTGCCAGCAGCCAGTCTCGGGGAGGGCGTACTAATGAAAAACTGTTTTTT
-	12	few	TRBV6-6	TRBJ1-2	CASSYGDYGYTF	TGTGCCAGCAGTTATGGAGATTATGGCTACACCTTC
-	17	-	TRBV5-6	TRBJ2-2	CASSLSTAGTNTGELFF	TGTGCCAGCAGCTTGAGTACGGCGGGAACGAACACCGGGGAGCTGTTTTTT
-	14	-	TRBV6-5	TRBJ1-5	CASSLGRESGPQHF	TGTGCCAGCAGTTTAGGCCGTGAGAGCGGGCCCCAGCATTTT
-	14	-	TRBV28	TRBJ1-2	CASSLFPPTLGYTF	TGTGCCAGCAGTTTATTTCCCCCAACTTTGGGCTACACCTTC
-	12	-	TRBV6-5	TRBJ1-2	CASSDTFYGYTF	TGTGCCAGCAGCGACACCTTCTATGGCTACACCTTC
-	15	once	TRBV7-9	TRBJ1-5	CASSGGGSSNQPQHF	TGTGCCAGCAGCGGGGGCGGATCGAGCAATCAGCCCCAGCATTTT
-	11	-	TRBV20-1	TRBJ1-3	CSAHTSNTIYF	TGCAGTGCGCACACATCAAACACCATATATTTT
-	15	-	TRBV5-1	TRBJ2-2	CASSRQFANTGELFF	TGCGCCAGCAGCCGACAGTTCGCGAACACCGGGGAGCTGTTTTTT
TRBD1	16	-	TRBV6-5	TRBJ1-2	CASSYGGTGAGYGYTF	TGTGCCAGCAGTTACGGGGGGACAGGGGCAGGCTATGGCTACACCTTC
-	11	-	TRBV6-5	TRBJ1-2	CASSQGLSYTF	TGTGCCAGCAGCCAGGGGCTGAGCTACACCTTC
TRBD1	14	-	TRBV5-1	TRBJ1-1	CASSPGQGGTEAFF	TGCGCCAGCAGCCCCGGACAGGGAGGAACTGAAGCTTTCTTT
-	15	-	TRBV6-1	TRBJ2-4	CASSEDPTAKNIQYF	TGTGCCAGCAGTGAAGACCCTACAGCCAAAAACATTCAGTACTTC
-	13	once	TRBV3-1/TRBV3-2	TRBJ1-2	CASSRDINYGYTF	TGTGCCAGCAGCCGGGACATTAACTATGGCTACACCTTC
TRBD2	13	-	TRBV29-1	TRBJ2-5	CSSAGLASETQYF	TGCAGCTCAGCGGGACTAGCCTCAGAGACCCAGTACTTC
-	14	once	TRBV2	TRBJ1-4	CASRKTGFNEKLFF	TGTGCCAGCAGGAAGACAGGATTTAATGAAAAACTGTTTTTT
TRBD1	12	-	TRBV3-1/TRBV3-2	TRBJ1-2	CASYHTGDRYTF	TGTGCCAGCTACCACACAGGGGATCGCTACACCTTC
TRBD1	15	once	TRBV24-1	TRBJ2-5	CATSDRRTGMETQYF	TGTGCCACCAGTGATCGAAGGACAGGGATGGAGACCCAGTACTTC
-	15	-	TRBV6-2/TRBV6-3	TRBJ2-4	CASSPTGVAKNIQYF	TGTGCCAGCAGTCCAACGGGGGTAGCCAAAAACATTCAGTACTTC
TRBD1	19	-	TRBV12-5	TRBJ1-3	CASGLDLTTGGTYGNTIYF	TGTGCTAGTGGTTTGGACCTTACGACAGGGGGTACTTACGGAAACACCATATATTTT
TRBD1	14	-	TRBV11-3	TRBJ2-7	CASSYRTGGGEQYF	TGTGCCAGCAGCTACCGGACAGGGGGTGGCGAGCAGTACTTC
TRBD2	16	-	TRBV19	TRBJ2-5	CASSARASAGEETQYF	TGTGCCAGTAGTGCGCGGGCTAGCGCGGGGGAGGAGACCCAGTACTTC
-	14	-	TRBV6-5	TRBJ1-5	CASSSGSSNQPQHF	TGTGCCAGCAGCAGCGGAAGTAGCAATCAGCCCCAGCATTTT
TRBD2	14	-	TRBV5-1	TRBJ2-1	CASSLGLAPNEQFF	TGCGCCAGCAGCCTAGGACTAGCCCCCAATGAGCAGTTCTTC
-	16	-	TRBV9	TRBJ1-5	CASSVEAGLPNQPQHF	TGTGCCAGCAGCGTAGAAGCAGGACTGCCCAATCAGCCCCAGCATTTT
-	15	-	TRBV5-6	TRBJ1-4	CASSYRRGLEEKLFF	TGTGCCAGCAGCTACAGACGGGGGTTGGAGGAAAAACTGTTTTTT
-	18	-	TRBV4-3	TRBJ1-6	CASSQDKTGLTFNSPLHF	TGCGCCAGCAGCCAAGATAAAACAGGCCTAACCTTCAATTCACCCCTCCACTTT
TRBD1	17	-	TRBV18	TRBJ1-2	CASSSIPGQTSVYGYTF	TGTGCCAGCTCATCTATACCGGGACAGACATCTGTGTATGGCTACACCTTC
-	15	-	TRBV4-3	TRBJ2-5	CASSQGLSTKETQYF	TGCGCCAGCAGCCAAGGACTGTCTACCAAAGAGACCCAGTACTTC
-	13	-	TRBV10-3	TRBJ1-3	CAAAALSGNTIYF	TGTGCCGCAGCGGCCCTCTCTGGAAACACCATATATTTT
TRBD1	16	few	TRBV10-2	TRBJ1-1	CASSDSPGQGMTEAFF	TGCGCCAGCAGTGACTCCCCGGGACAGGGGATGACTGAAGCTTTCTTT
-	13	-	TRBV11-2	TRBJ1-1	CASSSGLGTEAFF	TGTGCCAGCAGCTCGGGTTTGGGCACTGAAGCTTTCTTT